This T cell receptor beta chain comes out of a study of shared clonotypes between healthy human individuals (dated by TCRdb to about 2020). At the level of the whole study: A few men and a couple of women, aged 18 to 49 years, made up the cohort. For each donor, three plates each were used for CD4 naive and CD4 memory, two plates were used for CD8 naive, and one plate was used for CD8 memory. The study deeply sequenced blood TCR repertoires of five healthy adults to estimate repertoire size and the extent of clonotype sharing between individuals. Libraries were prepared and TCR repertoires were sequenced by different laboratories using diverse techniques, in order to increase sequencing depth and limit assay-specific biases. Each donor's leukapheresis produced roughly between roughly 0.9 and 8.9 billion PBMCs. Results the study describes overall, beyond this receptor: Compared with non-shared clonotypes, clonotypes shared by all four sorted-subset donors had higher generation probabilities. Naive subsets generally had larger estimated clonotype richness than memory subsets did. Because the study included only a small number of donors, the genetic and exposure-history diversity represented was limited. Incomplete sequencing was indicated by rarefaction of sorted-subset datasets, despite the large sequencing depth. Sampling was restricted to blood, and TCR repertoires in tissue are likely to differ from TCR repertoires in blood. Roughly 5% of naive CD4, approximately 3.7% of naive CD8, 2.3% of memory CD4, and approximately 0.39% of memory CD8 clonotypes were shared across four donors. Pairwise subsampling indicated that sequencing depth was expected to affect the degree of clonotype sharing among donors.

TCR CDR3 regions were amplified from genomic DNA by multiplex PCR using the deep immunoSEQ assay. Extracted genomic DNA from each cell subset was distributed evenly across all wells of several immunoSEQ 96-well plates, and each plate was treated as a replicate. Each replicate PCR for sorted subsets received about 200 ng genomic DNA, equal to roughly 30,000 T cell genomes. Purified libraries were quantified with a Qubit 3.0 fluorometer, sized on a Bioanalyzer 2100, and re-quantified with the KAPA Library Quantification kit. Every immunoSEQ 96-well plate was sequenced on a separate single-read 150-cycle Illumina NextSeq 550 flow cell. The authors' pipeline ran thus. Because the immunoSEQ output included only junctional sequences and no quality scores, the filtering could not be the same as the filtering used for full-length reads. Sequences were annotated with PyIR, a Python wrapper for IgBLAST v1.9, and V/J genes and CDR3 were assigned using IMGT germline references. Reads were filtered out if the reads had weak V/J assignments (E-value above 1e-6), no CDR3, stop codons, out-of-frame junctions, or ambiguous translated residues. V3J clonotypes were defined as sequences sharing the same inferred V gene, J gene, and CDR3 amino acid sequence. Percentage overlap between repertoires was calculated by dividing the number of shared unique clonotypes by the size of the smaller repertoire. RTK rarefaction, the Chao1 estimator, and Recon v2.1 estimates of unobserved clonotypes were used to assess repertoire richness. Generation probabilities were computed with OLGA for all TCRbeta clonotypes obtained by the gDNA method from several donors. Here the immuneACCESS table is served through TCRdb, limited to in-frame sequences with V and J called. Missing clones are a known gap in these copies; in checked studies unresolved V genes cover under half, and the rest lacks a known reason. The DNA gave D and trimming, while V, J and clone size come from that table. The sample includes roughly 2 million clones, with roughly 95% observed a single time. The ten largest account for around 1.1% of the sample.

Turning to this clone: Its antigen is still unknown. There are no base qualities to consult, and no much larger clone falls within one base. Distinct nucleotide sequences in the sample also encode this CDR3.

Trimming removed 4 bases from V and 1 base from J; the gene matches leave 3 bases unexplained. The CDR3 contains 14 residues, cysteine and phenylalanine counted. Left in the record is the CDR3 DNA by itself, 42 bases read in frame from the first base. The germline V gene provides CDR1 SGHRS and CDR2 YFSETQ. CD8 naive samples were CD45RO-negative cells positively selected for CCR7, giving a CD45RA+CCR7+ population that excluded TemRA cells. Healthy HIV-negative adults with no recently reported acute infections or vaccinations were included as donors. All donors were Caucasian adults living in Nashville, Tennessee, USA. Blood was collected by leukapheresis, and PBMCs were isolated by Ficoll-Histopaque density gradient centrifugation and then cryopreserved in liquid nitrogen vapor phase. Purity and quantity of every magnetically sorted T cell population were checked by analytical flow cytometry. From each sorted fraction, genomic DNA was isolated and quantified by UV absorbance on a Nanodrop 2000c.

This sequence was found in a man aged 18 to 30 in good health. The sample consisted of naive CD8+ T cells sorted from blood. The intended sense of this specimen's cell subset or site label: CD45RA+CCR7+. The rearrangement joined TRBV5-1 to TRBJ1-1, with 8 junctional bases fitting TRBD1. The DNA sequence is TGCGCCAGCAGCATCGGACAGGGGAACACTGAAGCTTTCTTT. This translates into CASSIGQGNTEAFF.